Sequencing of this TCR beta chain was carried out in a study of CD8+CD57+ T cells in acquired aplastic anemia. Whole-study context: Sorting CD4+ and CD8+ cells gave DNA averaging approximately 2.9 ug.

CDR1 is SGHTA, CDR2 FQGNSA, per germline. CDR3 size: 14 residues. The sequenced patients had an expansion of CD8+CD57+ cells seen by flow cytometry. This clonotype was seen only a few times. TCR beta VDJ and CDR3 profiles were obtained from a genomic DNA template. TCRdb ran MiXCR on the reads and lists one entry per CDR3 protein. The sample yields about 270,000 distinct CDR3 sequences, about 80% seen once. The sequence came from a human donor with aplastic anemia. The sequenced material came from sorted CD4+, CD8+, or CD8+CD57+ T cells (not recorded which) from PBMCs. The chain couples TRBV7-2 to TRBJ1-1; unclear D gene. The J call may be wrong; the DNA end is better matched by TRBJ2-3. The CDR3 protein is CASSLPGGPATQYF. CDR3 bases: TGTGCCAGCAGCTTACCGGGCGGTCCCGCTACGCAGTATTTT.